Listed below are T cell receptor beta chains from one sample, sequenced in a study of cytomegalovirus exposure and HLA in healthy donors. TCRdb's table, derived via immunoSEQ multiplex PCR, lists solely in-frame clones and lacks some. The table shows about 190,000 clones, with around 85% occurring only once. Sequenced material: PBMCs. Receptors originate from a boy between 2 and 10 years old in good health and CMV-seronegative. Both conserved end residues are part of each CDR3. Each record gives: V gene, D gene, J gene, clone size, CDR3 protein. A D gene is named only where the DNA matches it firmly. Size values are once, few and many counts, or a class for expanded clones, and some rows have none.

V gene: TRBV19; D gene: .; J gene: TRBJ1-5; clone size: .; CDR3 protein: CASSPTGNQPQHF
V gene: TRBV30; D gene: .; J gene: TRBJ1-2; clone size: .; CDR3 protein: CAWSVNLRQYITNYGYTF
V gene: TRBV10-3; D gene: .; J gene: TRBJ1-2; clone size: .; CDR3 protein: CAISEIGAGEGYTF
V gene: TRBV6-1; D gene: TRBD1; J gene: TRBJ2-2; clone size: .; CDR3 protein: CASSQDRFTGELFF
V gene: TRBV7-2; D gene: .; J gene: TRBJ2-5; clone size: few; CDR3 protein: CASSLDQVGTQYF
V gene: TRBV6-1; D gene: .; J gene: TRBJ2-3; clone size: .; CDR3 protein: CASRDSLATDTQYF
V gene: TRBV9; D gene: .; J gene: TRBJ2-4; clone size: .; CDR3 protein: CASSVAGLAKNIQYF
V gene: TRBV7-8; D gene: .; J gene: TRBJ1-4; clone size: .; CDR3 protein: CASSLGGRANEKLFF
V gene: TRBV11-2; D gene: TRBD2; J gene: TRBJ2-7; clone size: .; CDR3 protein: CASSSISGRVYEQYF
V gene: TRBV28; D gene: .; J gene: TRBJ1-1; clone size: .; CDR3 protein: CASSFPGLEAFF
V gene: TRBV14; D gene: .; J gene: TRBJ1-2; clone size: .; CDR3 protein: CASSQLGGTYGYTF
V gene: TRBV13; D gene: TRBD1; J gene: TRBJ2-2; clone size: .; CDR3 protein: CASSLVGQVNTGELFF
V gene: TRBV5-4; D gene: .; J gene: TRBJ1-2; clone size: few; CDR3 protein: CASSFATGIDYGYTF
V gene: TRBV5-4; D gene: .; J gene: TRBJ2-3; clone size: .; CDR3 protein: CASRGRGAVTDTQYF
V gene: TRBV28; D gene: .; J gene: TRBJ1-2; clone size: .; CDR3 protein: CASSFSQNDYGYTF
V gene: TRBV29-1; D gene: .; J gene: TRBJ1-2; clone size: .; CDR3 protein: CSVDFIAEGGYGYTF
V gene: TRBV28; D gene: TRBD1; J gene: TRBJ2-4; clone size: .; CDR3 protein: CASLGTGLKQYF
V gene: TRBV7-2; D gene: .; J gene: TRBJ1-2; clone size: .; CDR3 protein: CASSLAQGSNYGYTF
V gene: TRBV30; D gene: .; J gene: TRBJ1-5; clone size: .; CDR3 protein: CAWNQGQYSNQPQHF
V gene: TRBV4-2; D gene: .; J gene: TRBJ2-1; clone size: .; CDR3 protein: CASSQAGVPNEQFF
V gene: TRBV7-9; D gene: .; J gene: TRBJ2-7; clone size: .; CDR3 protein: CASSLRGYEQYF
V gene: TRBV28; D gene: .; J gene: TRBJ1-1; clone size: .; CDR3 protein: CASTHWEGGTEAFF